The next 9 T cell receptor beta chains were all read from a single sample in a study of cytomegalovirus exposure and HLA in healthy donors. PCR amplification relied on 60 Vbeta primers (plus 13 Jbeta primers). Method: immunoSEQ multiplex PCR; TCRdb's copy keeps in-frame clones and lacks some. Of over 85,000 clones in the sample, roughly 76% are singletons; the top ten hold about 3.7%. Sequencing was performed on PBMCs. The receptors were sampled from a man aged 35 to 55 in good health and CMV-seronegative.

The chain recombines TRBV6-1 with TRBJ1-5; the D gene is possibly TRBD1 (5 bases). The germline gives CDR1 MNHNS, CDR2 SASEGT. The CDR3 is made up of 13 amino acids. V was trimmed by 3 bases and J by 7 bases, leaving 10 bases between them. This CDR3 reads CASSDREGQPQHF. CDR3 DNA sequence: TGTGCCAGCAGTGACAGGGAGGGACAGCCCCAGCATTTT.

To note about this clone: The junction does not match germline at one end; this may be a read error. The CDR3 protein is CASTEEGPGGGFEQFF. As DNA, the CDR3 is TGTGCCAGCACTGAAGAAGGGCCAGGGGGCGGCTTTGAGCAGTTCTTC. The rearrangement links TRBV2 to TRBJ2-1; 8 bases fit TRBD1. Germline CDR1 and CDR2: SNHLY and FYNNEI. This CDR3 region has 16 residues.

The chain is built from TRBV4-2 and TRBJ2-2, with D possibly matching TRBD2 (6 bases). Trimming took 0 bases from V and 6 from J, leaving 11 bases between them. This CDR3 spans 15 amino acids. CDR1 and CDR2 from the germline V gene are LGHNA and YNFKEQ. CDR3 coding DNA: TGTGCCAGCAGCCAAGATTCGGTAGCGGCCGGGGAGCTGTTTTTT. Protein: CASSQDSVAAGELFF.

This clone appeared once. Here the CDR3 DNA reads TGTGCCTGGACCGCTTTGGCCGGGACAGAAGCCTGGGAGACCCAGTACTTC. This translates into CAWTALAGTEAWETQYF. The chain is built from TRBV30 and TRBJ2-5; 7 nucleotides match TRBD1. The trim removed 4 bases at V and 5 bases at J, leaving 19 bases unmatched. Germline lookup yields CDR1 GTSNPN and CDR2 SVGIG (reference sequence). The CDR3 sequence is 17 residues long.

V and J are TRBV5-4 and TRBJ1-3, with D possibly matching TRBD1 (5 bases). V lost 4 bases and J lost 4, with 9 bases in between. The CDR3 has 13 residues. CDR1 SGHNT and CDR2 YYREEE come from the germline V gene (reference sequence). The CDR3 here is CASSVDIGNTIYF. The DNA for the CDR3 is TGTGCCAGCAGCGTGGACATAGGAAACACCATATATTTT.

The chain is built from TRBV4-1 and TRBJ1-2; D is possibly TRBD1 (5 bases). V was clipped by 2 bases and J by 4 bases, with 14 bases between them. The V gene's germline CDR1 is MGHRA and CDR2 YSYEKL. This CDR3 region has 15 residues. CDR3 sequence reads: CASSQTGGGGYGYTF. For the CDR3, the DNA is TGCGCCAGCAGCCAAACGGGCGGCGGGGGCTATGGCTACACCTTC.

This clone has just a few counts. The genes are TRBV19 and TRBJ1-2, with D perhaps TRBD1 (6 bases). Germline CDR1 is LNHDA and CDR2 is SQIVND (reference sequence). The CDR3 runs 16 residues. V lost 0 bases and J lost 1, with 12 bases in between. In DNA form, the CDR3 reads TGTGCCAGTAGTATAGATCAGGGGCGGATTAACTATGGCTACACCTTC. Translated, it gives CASSIDQGRINYGYTF.

The chain employs TRBV29-1 and TRBJ2-7; 8 nucleotides match TRBD1. The V gene's germline CDR1 is SQVTM and CDR2 ANQGSEA. The J segment lost 6 bases and the V segment lost 4 bases, leaving 5 bases of the junction unmatched. The CDR3 runs 12 residues. Here the CDR3 DNA reads TGCAGCGTTGTGGACAGGGAAGTCGAGCAGTACTTC. It codes for CSVVDREVEQYF.

The DNA of the CDR3 is TGTGCCAGCAGCGCTGAGACAGGGGGAATCAATGAGCAGTTCTTC. This codes for CASSAETGGINEQFF. The genes are TRBV11-3 and TRBJ2-1; the match to TRBD1 covers 9 bases. The V segment lost 5 bases and the J segment 6 bases; nucleotides outside the gene matches: 8. The CDR3 consists of 15 residues. Germline assignment: CDR1 SGHNT and CDR2 YENEEA.